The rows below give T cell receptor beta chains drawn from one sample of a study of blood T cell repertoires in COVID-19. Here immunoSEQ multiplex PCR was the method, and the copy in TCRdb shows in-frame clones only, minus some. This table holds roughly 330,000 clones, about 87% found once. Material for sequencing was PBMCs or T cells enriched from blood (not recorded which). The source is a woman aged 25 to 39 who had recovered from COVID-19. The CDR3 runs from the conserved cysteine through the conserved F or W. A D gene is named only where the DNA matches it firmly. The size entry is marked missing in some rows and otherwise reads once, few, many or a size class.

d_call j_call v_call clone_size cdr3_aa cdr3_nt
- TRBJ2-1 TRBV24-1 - CATRPGHGSGEQFF TGTGCCACCAGGCCGGGACACGGGTCGGGTGAGCAGTTCTTC
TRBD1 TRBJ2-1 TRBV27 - CASSLRQGVINEQFF TGTGCCAGCAGTTTAAGGCAGGGGGTCATCAATGAGCAGTTCTTC
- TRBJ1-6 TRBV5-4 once CASSLSTGPNYNSPLHF TGTGCCAGCAGCTTGTCTACAGGGCCAAACTATAATTCACCCCTCCACTTT
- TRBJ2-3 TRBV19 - CASSIDGGFADTQYF TGTGCCAGTAGTATAGATGGAGGGTTTGCAGATACGCAGTATTTT
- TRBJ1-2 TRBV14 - CASSQPVQRSGYTF TGTGCCAGCAGCCAGCCAGTCCAGCGCTCAGGCTACACCTTC
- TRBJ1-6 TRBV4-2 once CASSQASSRAGNSPLHF TGTGCCAGCAGCCAAGCTTCGTCCCGGGCGGGTAATTCACCCCTCCACTTT
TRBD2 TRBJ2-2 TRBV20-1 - CSASSGGVLELFF TGCAGTGCTAGTAGCGGGGGTGTTTTGGAGCTGTTTTTT
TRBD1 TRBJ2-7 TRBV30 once CAWSMGQQGSYEQYF TGTGCCTGGTCGATGGGGCAACAGGGGAGCTACGAGCAGTACTTC
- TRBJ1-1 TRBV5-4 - CASSRETMNTEAFF TGTGCCAGCAGCCGGGAGACAATGAACACTGAAGCTTTCTTT
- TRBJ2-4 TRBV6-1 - CASSEIALKNIQYF TGTGCCAGCAGTGAAATCGCGCTCAAAAACATTCAGTACTTC
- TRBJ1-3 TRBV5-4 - CASSSGGGNTIYF TGTGCCAGCAGCTCTGGCGGTGGAAACACCATATATTTT
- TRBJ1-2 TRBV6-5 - CASSLGPGGYGYTF TGTGCCAGCAGTTTGGGCCCAGGTGGCTATGGCTACACCTTC
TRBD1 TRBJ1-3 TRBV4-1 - CASSQGLGQRAGNTIYF TGCGCCAGCAGCCAAGGATTGGGACAGAGAGCTGGAAACACCATATATTTT
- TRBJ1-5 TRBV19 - CASRLVRDGSNQPQHF TGTGCCAGTAGATTGGTCCGGGATGGAAGCAATCAGCCCCAGCATTTT
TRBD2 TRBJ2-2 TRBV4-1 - CASSPSGRGANTGELFF TGCGCCAGCAGCCCGTCCGGACGGGGGGCGAACACCGGGGAGCTGTTTTTT